Sequencing of this T cell receptor beta chain was carried out in a study of blood T cell repertoires in COVID-19 (dated by TCRdb to between 2020 and 2021). Notes on the research overall: Collaborator samples came from the United States, Italy and Spain and covered acute and convalescent phases of COVID-19. The prospective study material was composed of cDNA or gDNA derived from T cells, B-cell-depleted T cells, or PBMCs. Subjects who had been exposed to COVID-19, were actively infected with it, or had recovered from it provided the deeply sampled blood TCRbeta repertoires that made up the dataset. The repertoires were released in a freely available public database intended as a resource for research on the immune response to SARS-CoV-2. Samples were obtained from the ongoing ImmuneRACE study (first 160 participants) and from 1,254 subjects provided by 6 global collaborators. Sample metadata almost always included a de-identified subject ID, COVID-19 status, age in years and sex. Where HLA class I and class II types were available, the types were taken from metadata supplied by the sample provider, not from assay-based typing.

TCRbeta CDR3 regions were amplified from genomic DNA using the immunoSEQ Assay, a bias-controlled multiplex PCR. The published analysis was carried out like this. Within the assay, amplification of reference gene primers was used to estimate how many nucleated cells each sample contained. Sequence reads were collapsed and filtered to measure the absolute abundance of every unique TCRbeta CDR3 rearrangement. For each sample, productive Simpson clonality was calculated as the square root of Simpson's diversity index over productive rearrangements. Not all clones reach the TCRdb copy of this immuneACCESS table, which keeps in-frame sequences only. Checked studies attribute under half of the gap to unresolved V genes and leave the rest unexplained. V, J and clone size are taken as reported in that table, and D and trimming were inferred from the DNA itself. For this sample the table gives under 300,000 clones, of which 86% were detected only once. Of the sample, 9% to 15% is held by the ten largest clones.

Collaborating institutions collected whole blood in K2EDTA tubes following their own protocols. For TCRbeta analysis, collaborator samples were shipped as frozen whole blood, as isolated PBMCs, or as DNA extracted from either sample type. Points the paper makes about the study in general: How much clinical and demographic metadata was included differed by source and by participant, and the metadata was provided uncurated.

Remarks on this clone: Its antigen is unknown. Nothing much larger sits one base from this clone, and base qualities are not available.

Here V drops 2 bases and J drops 5 bases, and the junction holds 11 bases not matched to any gene. Per the germline V gene, MNHEY is the CDR1 and SVGAGI is the CDR2. The CDR3 goes from the cysteine to the phenylalanine over 16 residues. Only CDR3 DNA is held: 48 bases, read in frame from base 1. Specimen: peripheral blood. The chain is encoded by TRBV6-5 joined to TRBJ2-7, with 8 bases aligning to TRBD2. The TCR originated in an elderly man with acute or convalescent COVID-19. Read as DNA, the sequence is TGTGCCAGCAGTTACATCGGGACTAGGGAAAACCACGAGCAGTACTTC. Its coded protein is CASSYIGTRENHEQYF.